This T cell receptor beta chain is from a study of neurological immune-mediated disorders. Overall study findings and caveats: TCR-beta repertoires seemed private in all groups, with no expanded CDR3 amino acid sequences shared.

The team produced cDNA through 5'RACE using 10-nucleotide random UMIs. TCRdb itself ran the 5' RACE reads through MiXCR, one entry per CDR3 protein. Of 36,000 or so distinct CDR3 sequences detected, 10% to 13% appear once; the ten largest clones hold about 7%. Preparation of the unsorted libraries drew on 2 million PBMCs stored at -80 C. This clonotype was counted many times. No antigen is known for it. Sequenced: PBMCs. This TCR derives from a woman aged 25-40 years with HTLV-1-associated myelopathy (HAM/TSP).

Here the CDR3 reads CASSSWDPNYGYTF. CDR3 DNA: TGCGCCAGCAGTTCTTGGGACCCTAACTATGGCTACACCTTC. The chain couples TRBV5-1 to TRBJ1-2; D perhaps matches TRBD1 (5 bases). This CDR3 is 14 amino acids long. Germline V lookup: CDR1 SGHRS, CDR2 YFSETQ. Trimming took 5 bases from V and 0 from J, leaving 11 bases between them.